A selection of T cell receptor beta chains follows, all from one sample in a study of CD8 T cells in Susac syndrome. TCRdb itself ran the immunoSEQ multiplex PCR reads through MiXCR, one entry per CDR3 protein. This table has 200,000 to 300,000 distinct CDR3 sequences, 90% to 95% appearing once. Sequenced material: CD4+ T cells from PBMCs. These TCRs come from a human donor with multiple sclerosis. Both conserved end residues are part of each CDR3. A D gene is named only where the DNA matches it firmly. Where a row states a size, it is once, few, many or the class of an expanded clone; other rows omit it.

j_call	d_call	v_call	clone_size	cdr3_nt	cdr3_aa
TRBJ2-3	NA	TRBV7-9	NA	TGTGCCACCCCACATGGGGATACGCAGTATTTT	CATPHGDTQYF
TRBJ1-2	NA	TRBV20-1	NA	TGCAGTGCTAGAGACTCGGGGGGCGTAGGAGGCTACACCTTC	CSARDSGGVGGYTF
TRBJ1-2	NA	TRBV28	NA	TGTGCCAGCAGTTTTGGGCCTTCCTCCTATGGCTACACCTTC	CASSFGPSSYGYTF
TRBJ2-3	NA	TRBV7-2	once	TGTGCCAGCAGCTTAGCCTCACGTCGGGGCACAGATACGCAGTATTTT	CASSLASRRGTDTQYF
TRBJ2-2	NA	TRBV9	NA	TGTGCCAGCAGCCTACACCCGAGTAACACCGGGGAGCTGTTTTTT	CASSLHPSNTGELFF
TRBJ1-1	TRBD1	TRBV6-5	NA	TGTGCCAGCAGTTCCCCCGGGACAGCCATGAACACTGAAGCTTTCTTT	CASSSPGTAMNTEAFF
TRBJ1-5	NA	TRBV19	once	TGTGCCAGTAGTATAGTGGAGGGAGGCAATCAGCCCCAGCATTTT	CASSIVEGGNQPQHF
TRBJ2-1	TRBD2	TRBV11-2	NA	TGTGCCAGCACCCTTACGGCGGGAGCCTACAATGAGCAGTTCTTC	CASTLTAGAYNEQFF
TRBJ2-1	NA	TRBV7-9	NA	TGTGCCAGCAGCCCCCGGGTCGGTACTTACAATGAGCAGTTCTTC	CASSPRVGTYNEQFF
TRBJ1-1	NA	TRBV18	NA	TGTGCCAGCTCACCGACAGAGCTTGAAGCTTTCTTT	CASSPTELEAFF
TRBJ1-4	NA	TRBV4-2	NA	TGTGCCAGCAGCCAAACCCGGGACGAAAAACTGTTTTTT	CASSQTRDEKLFF
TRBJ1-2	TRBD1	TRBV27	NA	TGTGCCAGCAAACCGACAGGGGCAGGCTATGGCTACACCTTC	CASKPTGAGYGYTF
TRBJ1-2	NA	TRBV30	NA	TGTGCCTGGAGTGTACAGGATGGCTACACCTTC	CAWSVQDGYTF
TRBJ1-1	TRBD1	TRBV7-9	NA	TGTGCCAGCAGCCCAACATTCGGACAGGGAACTGAAGCTTTCTTT	CASSPTFGQGTEAFF
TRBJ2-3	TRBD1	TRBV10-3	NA	TGTGCCATCAGCATGACAGGGGATGCAGATACGCAGTATTTT	CAISMTGDADTQYF
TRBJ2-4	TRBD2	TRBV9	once	TGTGCCAGCAGCGACGAGGGCCAGCGGGGCATTCAGTACTTC	CASSDEGQRGIQYF
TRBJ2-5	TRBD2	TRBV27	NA	TGTGCCAGCAGTTCCAGCGGGGGGGCCCCAGAGACCCAGTACTTC	CASSSSGGAPETQYF
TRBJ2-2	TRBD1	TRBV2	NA	TGTGCCAGCAGCATAGAGGACAGGGCCGGGGAGCTGTTTTTT	CASSIEDRAGELFF
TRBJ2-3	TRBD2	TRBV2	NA	TGTGCCAGCAGTGAAGACGGGAGGGCGGCAGATACGCAGTATTTT	CASSEDGRAADTQYF
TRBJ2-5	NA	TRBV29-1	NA	TGCAGCGTTGAGGGGGGGGCGGGAGTTAGAGGAGAGACCCAGTACTTC	CSVEGGAGVRGETQYF
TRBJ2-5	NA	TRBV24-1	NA	TGTGCCACCAGTGAACCAGGGTGGGAGACCCAGTACTTC	CATSEPGWETQYF
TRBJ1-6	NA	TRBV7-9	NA	TGTGCCAGCAGCTTATTGGAGAGTCACAATTCACCCCTCCACTTT	CASSLLESHNSPLHF
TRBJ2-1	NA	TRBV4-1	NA	TGCGCCAGCAGCCAAGAGAGGGGGGGTGTCCTTTTCAATGAGCAGTTCTTC	CASSQERGGVLFNEQFF
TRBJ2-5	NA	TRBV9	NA	TGTGCCAGCAGCGTAGGTCCGCGCCAAGGGGAGACCCAGTACTTC	CASSVGPRQGETQYF
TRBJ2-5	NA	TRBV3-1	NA	TGTGCCAGCAGCCAAGGGAGGGGCGGTAGAGAGACCCAGTACTTC	CASSQGRGGRETQYF
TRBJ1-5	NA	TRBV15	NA	TGTGCCACTAGGCCCGGACCAACGGATCAGCCCCAGCATTTT	CATRPGPTDQPQHF
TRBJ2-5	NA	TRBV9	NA	TGTGCCAGCAGCGTAGGTGCCAGGGAGACCCAGTACTTC	CASSVGARETQYF
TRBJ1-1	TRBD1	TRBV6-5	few	TGTGCCAGCAGTCTACTACAGGGGGCAATCAGGGGAGCTTTCTTT	CASSLLQGAIRGAFF
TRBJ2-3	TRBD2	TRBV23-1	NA	TGCGCCAGCATCCCCCGGCCGGGGGGAGGGAGCACAGATACGCAGTATTTT	CASIPRPGGGSTDTQYF
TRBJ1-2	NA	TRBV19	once	TGTGCCAGTACGGAGGGGACCTATGGCTACACCTTC	CASTEGTYGYTF
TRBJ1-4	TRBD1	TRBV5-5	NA	TGTGCCAGCAGCTTGGACGCGGACAGGGGGCAAGAAAAACTGTTTTTT	CASSLDADRGQEKLFF
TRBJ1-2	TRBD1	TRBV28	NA	TGTGCCAGCAGTCCCGGCGGGACAGGGTACGATGGCTACACCTTC	CASSPGGTGYDGYTF
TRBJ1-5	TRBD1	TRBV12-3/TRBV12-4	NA	TGTGCCAGCAGTCCCCGACAGGGTGGGCGGCCCCAGCATTTT	CASSPRQGGRPQHF
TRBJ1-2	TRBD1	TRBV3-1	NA	TGTGCCAGCACGGACAGGGGATACCTTGGCTACACCTTC	CASTDRGYLGYTF
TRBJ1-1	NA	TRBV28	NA	TGTGCCAGCAGTTTGGCCGAAGGATCAGCTTTCTTT	CASSLAEGSAFF
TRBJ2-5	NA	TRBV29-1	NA	TGCAGCACCTCTAGAGTCCTCGCAGAGACCCAGTACTTC	CSTSRVLAETQYF
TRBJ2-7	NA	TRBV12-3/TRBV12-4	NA	TGTGCCAGCAGTTTTAGTCTAGGGAACTACGAGCAGTACTTC	CASSFSLGNYEQYF
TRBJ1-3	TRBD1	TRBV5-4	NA	TGTGCCAGCAGCTATCCGGGACAGGGGCCGCCCATATATTTT	CASSYPGQGPPIYF
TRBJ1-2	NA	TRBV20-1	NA	TGCAGTGCTAGAGATCTATCCGCCAACTATGGCTACACCTTC	CSARDLSANYGYTF
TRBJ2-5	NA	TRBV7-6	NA	TGTGCCAGCAGCTTAGAAGACAGGCAAGAGACCCAGTACTTC	CASSLEDRQETQYF
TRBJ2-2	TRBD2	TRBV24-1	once	TGTGCCACCAATGGGGGGGGTCGGATTTCGACCGGGGAGCTGTTTTTT	CATNGGGRISTGELFF
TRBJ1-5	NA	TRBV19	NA	TGTGCCAGTAGAGTGGGTGGCAATCAGCCCCAGCATTTT	CASRVGGNQPQHF
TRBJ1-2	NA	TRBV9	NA	TGTGCCAGCAGCCCCACCTACGGTGGCTACACCTTC	CASSPTYGGYTF
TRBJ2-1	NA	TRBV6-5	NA	TGTGCCAGCAGTTCATGGACCGGAATGGGAACATCCAATGAGCAGTTCTTC	CASSSWTGMGTSNEQFF
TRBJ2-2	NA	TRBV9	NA	TGTGCCAGCAGCCCTTACACCGGGGAGCTGTTTTTT	CASSPYTGELFF
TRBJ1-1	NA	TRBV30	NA	TGTGCCTGGAACTTTAAGAACACTGAAGCTTTCTTT	CAWNFKNTEAFF
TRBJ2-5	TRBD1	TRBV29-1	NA	TGCAGCACCGTACAGGGGCGCTCGATTGAGGCCCAGTACTTC	CSTVQGRSIEAQYF
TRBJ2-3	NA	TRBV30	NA	TGTGCCTGGATTATCTCCCAAGGAGGTCCGCAGTATTTT	CAWIISQGGPQYF
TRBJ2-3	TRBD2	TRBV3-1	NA	TGTGCCAGCAGCCAAGATCCGGCGGGAGGGTGGAACACAGATACGCAGTATTTT	CASSQDPAGGWNTDTQYF
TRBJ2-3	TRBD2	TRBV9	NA	TGTGCCAGCACCTATCGGGGGGAGGAAGATACGCAGTATTTT	CASTYRGEEDTQYF
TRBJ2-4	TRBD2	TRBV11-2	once	TGTGCCAGCAGCACGTCCGGGACTAGCGGTTTAGCCAAAAACATTCAGTACTTC	CASSTSGTSGLAKNIQYF
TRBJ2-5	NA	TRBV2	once	TGTGCCAGCAGTGAAGGGTTCCCCCAAGAGACCCAGTACTTC	CASSEGFPQETQYF
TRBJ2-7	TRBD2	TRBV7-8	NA	TGTGCCAGCAGCCCCCAGACTAGCGGGGGGGCCGCCGCCTACGAGCAGTACTTC	CASSPQTSGGAAAYEQYF
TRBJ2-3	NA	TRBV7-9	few	TGTGCCAGCAGCCCGGGGGCCTTCACAGATACGCAGTATTTT	CASSPGAFTDTQYF